The next 3 T cell receptor beta chains were all read from a single sample in a study of molecular identifiers for immune sequencing clone quantification (dated by TCRdb to the late 2010s). The library came from PCR. The instrument was an Illumina MiSeq. TCRdb trimmed the raw reads at Q25, called clones with MiXCR and kept productive beta chains. Each CDR3 protein gets just one entry, which takes the most common genes and DNA from the rows behind it. This sample has 2,000 to 2,500 distinct CDR3 sequences in its table, and about a sixth of those were observed once. The top ten clonotypes cover roughly 7.7% of the sample. Specimen: naive CD8+ T cells from blood, with Jurkat cell RNA spiked in. Sample cell subset or site, as interpreted from the label and publication: FACS-sorted CD8+CD4-CCR7+CD45RA+ naive T cells. Receptor source: a human donor in good health. Some libraries in this study had Jurkat cell RNA spiked in.

This clonotype has just one count. A much larger clone differs from this one at a single base, so this may be a read error. The rearrangement joins TRBV18 to TRBJ2-5; D remains ambiguous. The CDR3 sequence is 15 residues long. CDR1 KGHSH and CDR2 LQKENI come from the germline V gene. The CDR3 DNA reads TGTGTCAGCTCACCACCGTACGACCCCCAAGAGACCCAGTACTTC. This codes for CVSSPPYDPQETQYF.

This clonotype is deemed medium-sized. This chain uses TRBV4-3 with TRBJ2-3, with no clear D. Between the trimmed V and J ends, which lost 1 base and 2 bases, there was a span of 4 bases. The CDR3 covers 13 residues. Germline CDR1 is LGHNA and CDR2 is YSLEER. The CDR3 DNA reads as TGCGCCAGCAGCCAAGGGTCCACAGATACGCAGTATTTT. Translation: CASSQGSTDTQYF.

By its share, this clonotype is medium-sized (0.01 to 0.1%). The chain is built from TRBV28 and TRBJ1-5; D is uncertain. CDR3 length: 15 amino acids. The germline gives CDR1 MDHEN, CDR2 SYDVKM. The ends were cut back, 2 bases at V and 0 bases at J, with 8 bases in the middle. CDR3 sequence: CASSLVAPSNQPQHF. The CDR3 nucleotides read TGTGCCAGCAGTTTAGTAGCGCCTAGCAATCAGCCCCAGCATTTT.